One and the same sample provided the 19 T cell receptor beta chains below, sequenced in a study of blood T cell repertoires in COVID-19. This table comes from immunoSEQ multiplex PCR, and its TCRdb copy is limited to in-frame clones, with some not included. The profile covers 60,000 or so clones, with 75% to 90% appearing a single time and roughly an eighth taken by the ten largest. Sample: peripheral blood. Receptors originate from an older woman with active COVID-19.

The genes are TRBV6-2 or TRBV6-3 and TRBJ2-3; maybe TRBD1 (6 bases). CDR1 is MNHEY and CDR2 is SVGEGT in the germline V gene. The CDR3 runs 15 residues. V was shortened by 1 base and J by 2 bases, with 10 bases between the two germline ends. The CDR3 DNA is TGTGCCAGCAGTTACTTAGGACAGCTCACAGATACGCAGTATTTT. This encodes CASSYLGQLTDTQYF.

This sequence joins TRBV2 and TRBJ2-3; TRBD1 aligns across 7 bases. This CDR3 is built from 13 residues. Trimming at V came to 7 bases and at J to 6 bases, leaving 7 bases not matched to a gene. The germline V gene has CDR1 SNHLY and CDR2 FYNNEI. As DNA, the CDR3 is TGTGCCAGCAACCTCCAGGGGGTGGATACGCAGTATTTT. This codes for CASNLQGVDTQYF. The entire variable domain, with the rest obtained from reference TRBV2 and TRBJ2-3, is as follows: EPEVTQTPSHQVTQMGQEVILRCVPISNHLYFYWYRQILGQKVEFLVSFYNNEISEKSEIFDDQFSVERPDGSNFTLKIRSTKLEDSAMYFCASNLQGVDTQYFGPGTRLTVL.

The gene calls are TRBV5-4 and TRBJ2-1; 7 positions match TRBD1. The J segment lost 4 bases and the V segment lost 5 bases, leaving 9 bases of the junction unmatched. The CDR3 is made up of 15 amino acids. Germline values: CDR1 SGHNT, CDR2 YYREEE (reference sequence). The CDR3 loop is CASSPTGTVYNEQFF. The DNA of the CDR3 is TGTGCCAGCAGTCCTACCGGGACAGTGTACAATGAGCAGTTCTTC.

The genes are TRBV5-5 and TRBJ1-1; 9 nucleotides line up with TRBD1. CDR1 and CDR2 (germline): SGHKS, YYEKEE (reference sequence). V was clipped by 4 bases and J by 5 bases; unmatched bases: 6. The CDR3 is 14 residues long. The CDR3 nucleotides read TGTGCCAGCAGCCCCGGACAGGGGATTACTGAAGCTTTCTTT. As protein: CASSPGQGITEAFF.

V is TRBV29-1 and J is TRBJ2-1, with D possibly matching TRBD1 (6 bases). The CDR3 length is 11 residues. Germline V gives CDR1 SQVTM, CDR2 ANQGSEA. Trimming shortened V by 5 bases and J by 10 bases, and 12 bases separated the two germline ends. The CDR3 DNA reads TGCAGCGTTAACAGGGCCAGCGAGCAGTTCTTC. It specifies CSVNRASEQFF.

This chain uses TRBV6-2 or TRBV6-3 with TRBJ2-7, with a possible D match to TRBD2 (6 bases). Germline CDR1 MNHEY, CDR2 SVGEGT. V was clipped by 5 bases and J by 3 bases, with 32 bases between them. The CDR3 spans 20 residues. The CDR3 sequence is CASSQALATGFAVPYYEQYF. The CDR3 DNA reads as TGTGCCAGCAGTCAGGCCCTAGCGACTGGGTTCGCGGTCCCCTACTACGAGCAGTACTTC.

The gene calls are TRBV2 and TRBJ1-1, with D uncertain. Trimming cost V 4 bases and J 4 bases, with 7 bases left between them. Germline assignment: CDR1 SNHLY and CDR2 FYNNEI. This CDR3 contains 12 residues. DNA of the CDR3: TGTGCCAGCAGTGGCGTCCGCACTGAAGCTTTCTTT. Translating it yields CASSGVRTEAFF.

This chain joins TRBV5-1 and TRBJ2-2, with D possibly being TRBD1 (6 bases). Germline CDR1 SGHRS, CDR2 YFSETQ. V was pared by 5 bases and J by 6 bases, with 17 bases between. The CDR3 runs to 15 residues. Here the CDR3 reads CASRVRGIKAGELFF. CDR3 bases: TGCGCCAGCAGGGTCAGGGGTATCAAGGCCGGGGAGCTGTTTTTT.

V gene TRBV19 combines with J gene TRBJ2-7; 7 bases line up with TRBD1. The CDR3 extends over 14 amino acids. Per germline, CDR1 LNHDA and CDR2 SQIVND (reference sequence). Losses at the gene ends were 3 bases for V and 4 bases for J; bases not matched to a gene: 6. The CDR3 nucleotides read TGTGCCAGTAGTATGAAGGGGGCGTCATACGAGCAGTACTTC. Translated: CASSMKGASYEQYF.

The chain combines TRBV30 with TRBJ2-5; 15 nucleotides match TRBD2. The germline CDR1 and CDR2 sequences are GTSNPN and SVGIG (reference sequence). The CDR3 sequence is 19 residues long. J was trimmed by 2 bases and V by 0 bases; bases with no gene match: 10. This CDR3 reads CAWSVHEGLAGGLQETQYF. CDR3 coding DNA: TGTGCCTGGAGTGTACATGAGGGACTAGCGGGGGGCCTTCAAGAGACCCAGTACTTC.

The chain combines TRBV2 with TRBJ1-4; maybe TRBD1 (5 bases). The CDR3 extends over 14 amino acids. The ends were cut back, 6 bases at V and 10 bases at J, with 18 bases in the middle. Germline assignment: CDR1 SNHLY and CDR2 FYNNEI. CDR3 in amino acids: CASRTDSAKGKLFF. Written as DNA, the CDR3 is TGTGCCAGCAGGACAGACAGTGCGAAAGGAAAACTGTTTTTT.

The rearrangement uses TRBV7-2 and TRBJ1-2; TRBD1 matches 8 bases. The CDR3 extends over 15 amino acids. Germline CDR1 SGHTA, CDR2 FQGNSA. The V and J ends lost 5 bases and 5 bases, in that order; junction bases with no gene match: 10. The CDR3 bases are TGTGCCAGCAGCATAGAGGACAGGGCATTTTATGGCTACACCTTC. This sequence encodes CASSIEDRAFYGYTF.

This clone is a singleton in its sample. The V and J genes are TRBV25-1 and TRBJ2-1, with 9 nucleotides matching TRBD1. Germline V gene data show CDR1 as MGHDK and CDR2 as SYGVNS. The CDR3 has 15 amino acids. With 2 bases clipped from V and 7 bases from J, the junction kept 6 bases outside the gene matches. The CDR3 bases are TGTGCCAGCAGTGAAAGTGGGACAGGGTGGAATGAGCAGTTCTTC. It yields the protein CASSESGTGWNEQFF.

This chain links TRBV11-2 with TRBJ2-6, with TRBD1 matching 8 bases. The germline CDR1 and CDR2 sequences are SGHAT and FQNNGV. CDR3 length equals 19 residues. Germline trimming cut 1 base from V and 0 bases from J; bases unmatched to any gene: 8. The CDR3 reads CASSLGAGTGFSGANVLTF. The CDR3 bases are TGTGCCAGCAGCTTAGGGGCCGGGACAGGATTCTCTGGGGCCAACGTCCTGACTTTC.

As DNA, the CDR3 is TGTGCCAGCAGCTTGACAGGGTCAACTGAAGCTTTCTTT. Translating gives CASSLTGSTEAFF. The chain joins TRBV5-5 to TRBJ1-1; a possible D gene is TRBD1 (6 bases). The CDR3 has 13 amino acids. V lost 1 base, J lost 5 bases, and 9 bases lay in between. The germline V gene has CDR1 SGHKS and CDR2 YYEKEE (reference sequence).

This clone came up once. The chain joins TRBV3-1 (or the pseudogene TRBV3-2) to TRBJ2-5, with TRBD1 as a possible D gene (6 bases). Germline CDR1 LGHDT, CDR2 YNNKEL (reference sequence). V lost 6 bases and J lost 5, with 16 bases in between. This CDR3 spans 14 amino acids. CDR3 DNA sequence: TGTGCCAGCAGTCTCGGTGGGGGCCGGGAGACCCAGTACTTC. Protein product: CASSLGGGRETQYF.

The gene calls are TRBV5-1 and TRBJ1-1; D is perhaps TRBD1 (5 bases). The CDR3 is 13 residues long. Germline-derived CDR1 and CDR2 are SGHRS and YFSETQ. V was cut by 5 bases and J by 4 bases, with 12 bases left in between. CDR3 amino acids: CASRGDVGTEAFF. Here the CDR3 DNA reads TGCGCCAGCAGAGGGGATGTGGGCACTGAAGCTTTCTTT.

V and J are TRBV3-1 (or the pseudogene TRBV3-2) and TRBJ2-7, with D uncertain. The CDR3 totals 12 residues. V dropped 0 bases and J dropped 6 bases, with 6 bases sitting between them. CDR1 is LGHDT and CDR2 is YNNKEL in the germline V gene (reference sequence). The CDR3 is CASSQDPSEQYF. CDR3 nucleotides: TGTGCCAGCAGCCAAGATCCGAGCGAGCAGTACTTC.

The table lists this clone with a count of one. CDR3 nucleotides: TGCGCCAGCAGCCAAAGGGGGCAGGCCGGGGAGCTGTTTTTT. Translation gives CASSQRGQAGELFF. The V call is TRBV4-3, the J call TRBJ2-2, with 7 bases fitting TRBD1. This CDR3 has 14 amino acids. Losses at the gene ends were 2 bases for V and 6 bases for J; bases not matched to a gene: 3. Germline V gene lookup returns CDR1 LGHNA and CDR2 YSLEER.